This TCR beta chain was captured by sequencing in a study of blood T cell repertoires in COVID-19. Method: immunoSEQ multiplex PCR; TCRdb's copy keeps in-frame clones and lacks some. The repertoire consists of 200,000 to 250,000 clones, with about 86% occurring once and the leading ten covering around 1.5%. V lost 0 bases and J lost 0, with 15 bases in between. The CDR3 spans 19 residues. The germline gives CDR1 SGHDN, CDR2 FVKESK. The origin of this receptor is an elderly man with acute or convalescent COVID-19. The genes are TRBV14 and TRBJ2-6, with D unclear. Sequencing was performed on peripheral blood. This CDR3 reads CASSQDIGSFSSGANVLTF. The CDR3 region has the DNA TGTGCCAGCAGCCAAGACATCGGGTCTTTCTCCTCTGGGGCCAACGTCCTGACTTTC.